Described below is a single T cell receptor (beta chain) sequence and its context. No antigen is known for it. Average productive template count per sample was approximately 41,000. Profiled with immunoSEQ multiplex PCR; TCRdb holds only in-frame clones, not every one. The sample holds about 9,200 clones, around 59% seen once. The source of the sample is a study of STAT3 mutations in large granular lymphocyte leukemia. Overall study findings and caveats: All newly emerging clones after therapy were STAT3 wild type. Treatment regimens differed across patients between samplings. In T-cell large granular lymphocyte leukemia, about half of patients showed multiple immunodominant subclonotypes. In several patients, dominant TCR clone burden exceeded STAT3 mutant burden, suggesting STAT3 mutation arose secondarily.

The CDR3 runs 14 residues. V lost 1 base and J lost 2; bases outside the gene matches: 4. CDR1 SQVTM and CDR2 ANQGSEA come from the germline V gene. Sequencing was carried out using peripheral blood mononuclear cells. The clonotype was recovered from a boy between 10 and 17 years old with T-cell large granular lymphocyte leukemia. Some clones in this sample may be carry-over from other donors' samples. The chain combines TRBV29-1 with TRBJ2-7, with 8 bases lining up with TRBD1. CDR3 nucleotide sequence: TGCAGCGTTGAAGGCAGGGGGCAGACCTACGAGCAGTACTTC. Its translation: CSVEGRGQTYEQYF.